Listed below are T cell receptor beta chains from one sample, sequenced in a study of shared clonotypes between healthy human individuals. The repertoire was sequenced with immunoSEQ multiplex PCR; TCRdb's copy has only in-frame clones and lacks some. This table holds about 2.2 million clones, 80% to 95% found once. The sequencing input was naive CD8+ T cells from PBMCs. These receptor sequences come from a man aged 18 to 30 in good health. Some clones in this sample may be carry-over from other donors' samples. Each CDR3 is given without its conserved first and last residue. Fields, in order: V gene, CDR3 protein.

>TRBV6-1
ASSDRGPMNTEAF
>TRBV28
ASTPLDSGANVLT
>TRBV30
AWKWQGTYEQY
>TRBV7-9
ASSLPSGSDYNSYNEQF
>TRBV10-1
ASSDPPNSGNTIY
>TRBV27
ASSLRFGQLGLEQY
>TRBV28
ASRYRGRPDTIY
>TRBV27
ASRDRVPPAGEQF
>TRBV7-3
ASSPGTSGHEQY
>TRBV27
AAGSRSSSSYEQY
>TRBV7-8
ASSPTPGTGSEKLF
>TRBV9
ASIEGQGGTGELF
>TRBV28
ASSSVYGQLNEKLF
>TRBV19
ASSIRDLNQPQH
>TRBV7-2
ASSPLLSYNEQF
>TRBV4-1
ASSPRLGTGELF
>TRBV29-1
SVVPGETGELF
>TRBV7-8
ASSLGRTNYGYT
>TRBV5-1
ASSPSGGPTYEQY
>TRBV29-1
SVRRTGGDYGYT
>TRBV27
ASSPGPTGTEAF
>TRBV10-3
AISESPPGPYGYT
>TRBV5-1
ASSPGQGITYEQY
>TRBV5-1
ASRGTSGSTDTQY
>TRBV4-2
ASSPEGGGQPQH
>TRBV27
ASSLGGRGYNEQF
>TRBV7-9
ASSLSGQGIVKNIQY
>TRBV29-1
SVLQGLGQY
>TRBV28
ASSLLVAGESYNEQF
>TRBV11-2
ASSDTGGSYEQY
>TRBV5-4
ASSPWVGRSSEAF
>TRBV7-3
ASSPGGGMNTEAF
>TRBV27
ASSPRLAGAVYYEQY
>TRBV27
ASSHYGDEQF
>TRBV2
ASSVYPLETQY
>TRBV6-6
ASSYLQGGTDTQY
>TRBV7-2
ASSRRTSLATDTQY
>TRBV7-9
ASSSRDIQYNEQF
>TRBV19
ASSISRRKSEGYT
>TRBV7-9
ASSSSDRGDNEKLF
>TRBV7-6
ASSLTRQGSTGNTIY
>TRBV7-2
ASSSHSRRPSGANVLT
>TRBV6-1
ASSEVFEGANVLT
>TRBV28
ASSQWRPRDWGLGNTGELF
>TRBV9
ASSVDRPNTGELF
>TRBV6-4
ASSRGYRDQPQH
>TRBV5-1
ASSFRVGELF
>TRBV7-9
ASSWGSSADTQY
>TRBV28
ASRLGARVYGYT
>TRBV5-6
ASSFGTGGQGYGYT
>TRBV27
ASSLVSLALGHEQF
>TRBV9
ASSVGTTRVTGELF
>TRBV27
ASSLGWGGANVLT
>TRBV19
ASSSWLGTGNYGYT
>TRBV6-1
ASSDVNALYEQY
>TRBV9
ASSGDRGPFVAGELF
>TRBV6-5
ASSYVRSSYNEQF
>TRBV5-4
ASSLFAGEQY